Described below is a single TCR beta chain sequence and its context. Germline V CDR1 and CDR2: MNHNS, SASEGT. V lost 4 bases to trimming and J lost 7 bases, with 17 bases between them. This CDR3 is built from 15 residues. This specimen belongs to a study of T cell changes during pregnancy in multiple sclerosis. The repertoire was sequenced with immunoSEQ multiplex PCR; TCRdb's copy has only in-frame clones and lacks some. This sample yields fewer than 90,000 clones, of which 90% to 95% are seen a single time; more than 1.5% belongs to the top ten. This rearrangement joins TRBV6-1 to TRBJ2-1, with D tentatively TRBD2 (6 bases). This sequence originates from a female donor in good health, enrolled as a control in a pregnancy study. The sequencing here drew on peripheral blood, taken after pregnancy. The CDR3 nucleotides are TGTGCCAGCAGTGCCGGGGACTGGCCTTGGAATGAGCAGTTCTTC. This codes for CASSAGDWPWNEQFF.